This TCR beta chain was sequenced for a study of patients and donors after allogeneic stem cell transplantation. Germline assignment: CDR1 LNHDA and CDR2 SQIVND (reference sequence). The CDR3 has 14 residues. V was trimmed by 2 bases and J by 0 bases, leaving 8 bases between them. TCRdb redid the calling of the RT-PCR reads with MiXCR, one entry per CDR3 protein. The sample has 800,000 to 1,000,000 distinct CDR3 sequences, around 17% seen once. The sequenced sample was blood, either unsorted or a sorted T cell fraction (not recorded which). The rearrangement links TRBV19 to TRBJ2-7; unclear D gene. This sequence originates from a human donor who was either an allogeneic HSCT recipient or a stem cell or donor lymphocyte infusion donor (not recorded which). It is not recorded whose cells these are; they may come from a transplant donor. For the CDR3, the DNA is TGTGCCAGTAGTATACCCGGCAGCTCCTACGAGCAGTACTTC. It translates to CASSIPGSSYEQYF.